Given below is one T cell receptor (beta chain) in context. Only in-frame clones appear in the TCRdb table, and some are missing; sequencing was by immunoSEQ multiplex PCR. Of roughly 20,000 clones in the sample, 70% to 85% are singletons; the top ten hold less than 55%. CDR1 and CDR2 from the germline V gene are SGHAT and FQNNGV. Trimming at V came to 3 bases and at J to 3 bases, leaving 8 bases not matched to a gene. This CDR3 has 16 amino acids. This specimen belongs to a study of T cell responses to AZD1222 COVID-19 vaccine. The clonotype comes from an adult in good health. Material: peripheral blood, obtained on day 0 of AZD1222 vaccination. The rearrangement links TRBV11-2 to TRBJ2-3; TRBD1 agrees at 8 bases. Written as DNA, the CDR3 is TGTGCCAGCAGCTTTGGACAGGGAACGTTAACAGATACGCAGTATTTT. Protein sequence: CASSFGQGTLTDTQYF.